This TCR beta chain was profiled in a study of blood T cell repertoires in COVID-19. Whole-study context: COVID-19 samples, acute and convalescent, were from the United States, Italy and Spain. T cells, B-cell-depleted T cells, or PBMCs provided the cDNA or gDNA that served as material.

V lost 1 base and J lost 7; bases outside the gene matches: 2. The CDR3 length is 13 residues. Germline assignment: CDR1 SGHDN and CDR2 FVKESK. Methods used by the authors: Quantification of nucleated cells was approximated via reference gene primer amplification. TCRdb's copy holds only in-frame clones and misses some; the assay was immunoSEQ multiplex PCR. V and J calls and clone size are those listed in that table; D and trimming were worked out from the DNA. The sample has approximately 170,000 clones, over 75% seen once; the top ten hold around 13%. The source of this sequence is a man between 70 and 80 years old who had recovered from COVID-19. The chain recombines TRBV14 with TRBJ2-5, with TRBD1 matching over 8 bases. The sequencing input was peripheral blood. The CDR3 DNA follows: TGTGCCAGCAGCCAAGCACAGGGGGGGACCCAGTACTTC. It specifies CASSQAQGGTQYF.